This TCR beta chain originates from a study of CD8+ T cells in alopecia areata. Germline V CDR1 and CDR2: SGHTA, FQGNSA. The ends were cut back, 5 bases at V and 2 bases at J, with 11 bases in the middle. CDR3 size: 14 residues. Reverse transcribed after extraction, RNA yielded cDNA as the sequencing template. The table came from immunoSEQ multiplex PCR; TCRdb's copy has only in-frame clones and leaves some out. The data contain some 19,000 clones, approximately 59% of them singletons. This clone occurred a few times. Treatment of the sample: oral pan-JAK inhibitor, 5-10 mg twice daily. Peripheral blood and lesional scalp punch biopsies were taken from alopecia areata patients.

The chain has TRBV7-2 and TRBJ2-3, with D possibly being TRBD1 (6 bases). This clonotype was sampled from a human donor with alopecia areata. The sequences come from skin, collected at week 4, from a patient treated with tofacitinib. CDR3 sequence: CASSDRTVTDTQYF. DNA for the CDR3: TGTGCCAGCAGCGACCGGACAGTCACAGATACGCAGTATTTT.